One sample yielded the 31 T cell receptor beta chains listed below, sequenced in a study of post-analysis software for immune sequencing data. TCR beta cDNA libraries had unique molecular identifiers. TCRdb reanalysed the PCR reads using MiXCR and keeps one entry per CDR3 protein. The sample lists 750,000 to 900,000 distinct CDR3 sequences, just over 45% seen once, with 4% to 5% in the top ten. Their antigen targets remain unknown. Study conclusions and caveats: In patients, TRBV5-6, TRBV5-1 and TRBV20-1 belonged to five or six TRBV segments found more frequently than in controls.

The sequencing sample was made of blood. The receptors here all came from a girl between 5 and 17 years old with multiple sclerosis.

There are a few counts of this clonotype. The chain links TRBV6-6 to TRBJ2-6; D gene unclear. This CDR3 contains 16 residues. The germline gives CDR1 MNHNY, CDR2 SVGAGI (reference sequence). Between the trimmed V and J ends, which lost 5 bases and 0 bases, there was a span of 11 bases. The CDR3 coding sequence is TGTGCCAGCAGTCTAGGGATGGGCTCTGGGGCCAACGTCCTGACTTTC. Amino acids: CASSLGMGSGANVLTF.

The chain combines TRBV5-1 with TRBJ2-2, with 11 bases that match TRBD2. The length of the CDR3 is 17 residues. The germline V gene encodes CDR1 SGHRS and CDR2 YFSETQ. The J segment lost 1 base and the V segment lost 5 bases, leaving 7 bases of the junction unmatched. The CDR3 nucleotides read TGCGCCAGCAGACAGAGACTAGCGGGAAGGAACACCGGGGAGCTGTTTTTT. It yields the protein CASRQRLAGRNTGELFF. The full variable domain, rest sourced from reference TRBV5-1 and TRBJ2-2, is KAGVTQTPRYLIKTRGQQVTLSCSPISGHRSVSWYQQTPGQGLQFLFEYFSETQRNKGNFPGRFSGRQFSNSRSEMNVSTLELGDSALYLCASRQRLAGRNTGELFFGEGSRLTVL.

This clonotype occurred a few times. J is TRBJ2-7 and V is TRBV7-9; D uncertain. Trimming took 4 bases from V and 5 from J, leaving 9 bases between them. Germline CDR1 reads SEHNR; CDR2 reads FQNEAQ (reference sequence). The CDR3 contains 12 residues. This chain's CDR3 is CASSWVRNEQYF. Here the CDR3 DNA reads TGTGCCAGCAGCTGGGTCCGTAACGAGCAGTACTTC.

J is TRBJ1-1 and V is TRBV20-1; TRBD1 might be the D (5 bases). Trimming took off 3 bases at V and 0 bases at J, with 5 bases between the two ends. The V gene's germline CDR1 is DFQATT and CDR2 SNEGSKA (reference sequence). This CDR3 region has 12 residues. The CDR3, as DNA: TGCAGTGCTAGGGACATGAACACTGAAGCTTTCTTT. It encodes CSARDMNTEAFF.

A note on this clonotype: Germline is not matched at one junction end, which may reflect a read error. This chain uses TRBV15 with TRBJ1-5; D is possibly TRBD1 (6 bases). The CDR3 sequence is 16 residues long. Germline CDR1 LNHNV, CDR2 YYDKDF (reference sequence). CDR3 in DNA: TGTGCCGCCAGCAAACTTACAGGGAGTTCAGCTCAGCCCCAGCATTTT. Its translation: CAASKLTGSSAQPQHF.

V usage is TRBV18 and J usage is TRBJ2-3; D is perhaps TRBD2 (5 bases). This CDR3 contains 15 residues. Germline V lookup: CDR1 KGHSH, CDR2 LQKENI. Trimming shortened V by 6 bases and J by 2 bases, and 15 bases separated the two germline ends. This CDR3 is CASSQDSSPTDTQYF. CDR3 DNA: TGTGCCAGCTCCCAGGACTCGAGTCCCACAGATACGCAGTATTTT.

This clonotype was picked up one time. This chain joins TRBV29-1 and TRBJ1-2; D might be TRBD1 (5 bases). Germline V gene data show CDR1 as SQVTM and CDR2 as ANQGSEA. V was shortened by 5 bases and J by 3 bases, with 19 bases between the two germline ends. The CDR3 is made up of 15 amino acids. The CDR3 loop is CSVPRPGKDDYGYTF. CDR3 nucleotide sequence: TGCAGCGTTCCGAGGCCAGGGAAAGATGACTATGGCTACACCTTC.

The chain links TRBV6-4 to TRBJ1-2; D remains ambiguous. V was clipped by 3 bases and J by 3 bases, with 20 bases between them. In germline, CDR1 is MRHNA, CDR2 SNTAGT. CDR3 length: 17 amino acids. The DNA for the CDR3 is TGTGCCAGCAGTGATCACGAGGAGGCCTACCCCTACTATGGCTACACCTTC. Its translation: CASSDHEEAYPYYGYTF.

This chain joins TRBV7-2 and TRBJ2-7; a possible D gene is TRBD1 (8 bases). The length of the CDR3 is 15 residues. Trimming stripped 2 bases from V and 6 bases from J, with 17 bases between. CDR1 is SGHTA, CDR2 FQGNSA, per germline. The CDR3 region has the DNA TGTGCCAGCAGCTTAACAGGGGGGGATCCTGCCGAGCAGTACTTC. This encodes CASSLTGGDPAEQYF.

This clonotype appeared a single time. The chain employs TRBV15 and TRBJ2-5, with D tentatively TRBD1 (6 bases). The CDR3 covers 14 residues. Germline lookup yields CDR1 LNHNV and CDR2 YYDKDF (reference sequence). V shed 1 base and J shed 5 bases, with 11 bases lying between them. The CDR3 region is CATSRGTDGETQYF. DNA of the CDR3: TGTGCCACCAGCAGAGGGACAGATGGGGAGACCCAGTACTTC.

This clonotype appeared a few times. This chain connects TRBV27 to TRBJ2-1; no clear D gene. Trimming took 2 bases from V and 3 from J, leaving 8 bases between them. The germline gives CDR1 MNHEY, CDR2 SMNVEV (reference sequence). This CDR3 spans 14 amino acids. CDR3 region: CASSLPPFYNEQFF. The CDR3, as DNA: TGTGCCAGCAGTTTACCCCCTTTCTACAATGAGCAGTTCTTC.

The CDR3 DNA follows: TGCAGTGCCATCGCTAGCGGGAGCTTCCTCACAGATACGCAGTATTTT. Translation: CSAIASGSFLTDTQYF. The V and J genes are TRBV20-1 and TRBJ2-3; TRBD2 agrees at 10 bases. Germline values: CDR1 DFQATT, CDR2 SNEGSKA (reference sequence). The CDR3 spans 16 residues. Germline trimming cut 6 bases from V and 2 bases from J; bases unmatched to any gene: 11.

The chain carries TRBV29-1 and TRBJ2-5; 8 nucleotides line up with TRBD1. The CDR3 has 14 residues. The V gene's germline CDR1 is SQVTM and CDR2 ANQGSEA. V lost 2 bases and J lost 11; bases outside the gene matches: 13. CDR3 protein: CSVEQGQAGNEQYF. In DNA, the CDR3 is TGCAGCGTTGAACAGGGACAGGCGGGGAATGAGCAGTACTTC.

This clonotype was counted a few times. The V gene is TRBV29-1, the J gene TRBJ2-7; 16 positions match TRBD2. Trimming cost V 6 bases and J 7 bases; bases outside gene matches: 6. The CDR3 consists of 14 residues. Per the germline V gene, CDR1 is SQVTM and CDR2 is ANQGSEA. The CDR3 is CSVGTSGRAREQYF. Here the CDR3 DNA reads TGCAGCGTAGGGACTAGCGGGAGGGCGCGAGAGCAGTACTTC.

CDR3: CASRIDTGRDGYTF. The CDR3 DNA reads TGCGCCAGCAGAATAGACACAGGGCGAGATGGCTACACCTTC. This chain connects TRBV5-1 to TRBJ1-2; weak D call: TRBD1 (6 bases). The CDR3 spans 14 residues. CDR1 is SGHRS and CDR2 is YFSETQ in the germline V gene. Trimming removed 5 bases at V and 6 bases at J, with 17 bases between.

This clonotype was counted a few times. The genes are TRBV5-1 and TRBJ2-5, with a possible D match to TRBD1 (5 bases). Deletions cut 1 base from V and 11 bases from J, with 18 bases between. The CDR3 consists of 14 residues. Germline loops: CDR1 SGHRS, CDR2 YFSETQ. The CDR3 region is CASSLQGIYNEQYF. The CDR3 region has the DNA TGCGCCAGCAGCTTGCAGGGTATCTACAATGAGCAGTACTTC.

Regarding this clonotype: A much larger clone is a single base away; this may be a read error. The CDR3 DNA is TGCAGCGTGAGGGGCGTAACACCCCACGAGCAGTACTTC. Encoded protein: CSVRGVTPHEQYF. The rearrangement links TRBV29-1 to TRBJ2-5; D may match TRBD1 or TRBD2 (5 bases each). Matching the DNA end better, TRBJ2-7 makes the J call doubtful. The CDR3 runs to 13 residues. Germline-derived CDR1 and CDR2 are SQVTM and ANQGSEA.

This clonotype was seen only once. The chain recombines TRBV12-3 or TRBV12-4 with TRBJ2-1; weak D call: TRBD2 (5 bases). This CDR3 is 14 amino acids long. Trimming stripped 6 bases from V and 9 bases from J, with 18 bases between. This CDR3 reads CASSPSTSDPEQFF. CDR3 nucleotide sequence: TGTGCCAGCAGCCCTTCTACTAGTGACCCTGAGCAGTTCTTC.

This clonotype was seen a few times. The chain uses TRBV6-2 or TRBV6-3 and TRBJ2-3; D is ambiguous. Germline V lookup: CDR1 MNHEY, CDR2 SVGEGT. V lost 0 bases and J lost 6, with 4 bases in between. The CDR3 spans 12 residues. The CDR3 reads CASSYSMDTQYF. The CDR3 bases are TGTGCCAGCAGTTACTCGATGGATACGCAGTATTTT.

The chain has TRBV5-1 and TRBJ2-3, with no clear D. Trimming removed 4 bases at V and 3 bases at J, with 21 bases between. Germline V gene data show CDR1 as SGHRS and CDR2 as YFSETQ. There are 17 residues in the CDR3. CDR3 loop: CASSLPRPADGTDTQYF. The CDR3 DNA is TGCGCCAGCAGCCTCCCCCGCCCCGCGGACGGTACAGATACGCAGTATTTT.

The J gene is TRBJ2-1, the V gene TRBV29-1; weak D call: TRBD2 (6 bases). V was trimmed by 4 bases and J by 4 bases, leaving 17 bases between them. Germline assignment: CDR1 SQVTM and CDR2 ANQGSEA. The CDR3 runs to 15 residues. CDR3 in DNA: TGCAGCGTTGCCTGGTCGACACTAGCTTACAATGAGCAGTTCTTC. It encodes CSVAWSTLAYNEQFF.

This rearrangement joins TRBV11-2 to TRBJ2-1; D ambiguous. Germline assignment: CDR1 SGHAT and CDR2 FQNNGV. Trimming removed 5 bases from V and 0 bases from J, with 8 bases in between. The CDR3 consists of 14 residues. This CDR3 reads CASSSVVSYNEQFF. CDR3 DNA sequence: TGTGCCAGCAGCAGCGTAGTCTCCTACAATGAGCAGTTCTTC.

This clonotype was detected only a few times. The rearrangement uses TRBV7-2 and TRBJ2-3; 8 bases fit TRBD2. Germline loops: CDR1 SGHTA, CDR2 FQGNSA. Germline trimming cut 4 bases from V and 0 bases from J; bases unmatched to any gene: 12. The CDR3 spans 18 residues. The CDR3 here is CASSSPEVAGISTDTQYF. Here the CDR3 DNA reads TGTGCCAGCAGCTCCCCCGAGGTAGCGGGAATCAGCACAGATACGCAGTATTTT.

The chain employs TRBV7-8 and TRBJ1-2; no clear D gene. Germline V gene lookup returns CDR1 SGHVS and CDR2 FQNEAQ. Trimming removed 4 bases at V and 8 bases at J, with 17 bases between. This CDR3 comprises 14 residues. CDR3 bases: TGTGCCAGCAGCTCAGGAGGATGGCAACTCGGCTACACCTTC. As protein: CASSSGGWQLGYTF. The full variable domain, with the rest looked up from reference TRBV7-8 and TRBJ1-2, is GAGVSQSPRYKVAKRGQDVALRCDPISGHVSLFWYQQALGQGPEFLTYFQNEAQLDKSGLPSDRFFAERPEGSVSTLKIQRTQQEDSAVYLCASSSGGWQLGYTFGSGTRLTVV.

This rearrangement joins TRBV6-5 to TRBJ2-5; a weak D match, TRBD2 (6 bases). The CDR3 consists of 16 residues. V was trimmed by 6 bases and J by 6 bases, leaving 23 bases between them. Germline loops: CDR1 MNHEY, CDR2 SVGAGI. In nucleotides, the CDR3 is TGTGCCAGCAGCCCAACGGCTGGGCGGGATGACCAGACCCAGTACTTC. Protein: CASSPTAGRDDQTQYF.

The CDR3 DNA reads TGTGCCACCAGTGATCCGGGACAGGAAAGGGGCGAGCAGTACTTC. It encodes CATSDPGQERGEQYF. The chain uses TRBV24-1 and TRBJ2-5; TRBD1 matches at 8 bases. TRBJ2-7 matches the DNA end more closely, so the J call is doubtful. CDR1 and CDR2 from the germline V gene are KGHDR and SFDVKD. This CDR3 has 15 amino acids.

This clonotype was detected a few times. The V call is TRBV6-5, the J call TRBJ1-2, with 7 bases identical to TRBD1. Trimming removed 5 bases from V and 2 bases from J; junction bases left unmatched: 11. The CDR3 extends over 16 amino acids. CDR1 and CDR2 from the germline V gene are MNHEY and SVGAGI. The CDR3 loop is CASSQKQGTENYGYTF. The CDR3 bases are TGTGCCAGCAGTCAGAAACAAGGGACAGAGAACTATGGCTACACCTTC.

This clonotype was counted between two and nine times. DNA of the CDR3: TGCAGTGCTCAAGGACAGCGGGGCACGGAGGAGACCCAGTACTTC. This codes for CSAQGQRGTEETQYF. V is TRBV20-1 and J is TRBJ2-5; a possible D gene is TRBD2 (7 bases). The CDR3 is 15 residues long. Trimming left V 5 bases short and J 5 bases short, with 21 bases between. Germline loops: CDR1 DFQATT, CDR2 SNEGSKA (reference sequence).

This chain uses TRBV5-1 with TRBJ2-3; D is undetermined. V gave up 5 bases and J gave up 3 bases, with 13 bases separating them. The CDR3 extends over 14 amino acids. CDR1 SGHRS and CDR2 YFSETQ come from the germline V gene. CDR3 coding DNA: TGCGCCAGCAGTGCGCCGGCCGGGACAGATACGCAGTATTTT. This encodes CASSAPAGTDTQYF.

The chain uses TRBV7-9 and TRBJ2-7; D ambiguous. V dropped 5 bases and J dropped 5 bases, with 22 bases sitting between them. This CDR3 is built from 16 residues. Per the germline V gene, CDR1 is SEHNR and CDR2 is FQNEAQ (reference sequence). The CDR3 coding sequence is TGTGCCAGCAGCCTCAAGGCGACATCCCCCCAAGACGAGCAGTACTTC. Amino acid sequence: CASSLKATSPQDEQYF. Based on the CDR3 plus reference TRBV7-9 and TRBJ2-7, the full variable domain is DTGVSQNPRHKITKRGQNVTFRCDPISEHNRLYWYRQTLGQGPEFLTYFQNEAQLEKSRLLSDRFSAERPKGSFSTLEIQRTEQGDSAMYLCASSLKATSPQDEQYFGPGTRLTVT.

The chain joins TRBV29-1 to TRBJ2-5; TRBD2 might be the D (6 bases). The CDR3 spans 14 residues. The germline gives CDR1 SQVTM, CDR2 ANQGSEA. Trimming removed 3 bases at V and 2 bases at J, with 13 bases between. The CDR3 DNA follows: TGCAGCGTTGATATTGTCCGGGGGCAAGAGACCCAGTACTTC. It translates to CSVDIVRGQETQYF.